What follows describes a single T cell receptor (beta chain). Its antigen is not identified. The sequenced template was cDNA made from the entire isolated RNA. Generated by immunoSEQ multiplex PCR, the TCRdb table keeps only in-frame clones and is missing some. The table shows 300,000 to 450,000 clones, with roughly 21% occurring only once. The sample originates from a study of beta chain features in type 1 diabetes. The study's findings and limits: The naive, central memory and Treg TCRB repertoires showed an apparent similarity that was greater among patients than among healthy donors.

Germline V CDR1 and CDR2: SGHDT, YYEEEE. CDR3 length: 14 amino acids. J lost 4 bases, V lost 3 bases, and 6 bases had no gene match. One heparinised draw of blood, averaging roughly 120 mL, came from each donor. It was via CD45RO/CCR7/CD25/CD127/CD95/CD27 that CD4+ naive, central memory, regulatory and stem cell-like memory cells were sorted. The sequence was collected from a woman aged 18-29 years in good health. The specimen sequenced was naive CD4+ T cells from blood. The chain combines TRBV5-6 with TRBJ1-2; 7 nucleotides align to TRBD1. CDR3 nucleotide sequence: TGTGCCAGCAGCTCCGAGGGGGCGGGCTATGGCTACACCTTC. Translated, it gives CASSSEGAGYGYTF.